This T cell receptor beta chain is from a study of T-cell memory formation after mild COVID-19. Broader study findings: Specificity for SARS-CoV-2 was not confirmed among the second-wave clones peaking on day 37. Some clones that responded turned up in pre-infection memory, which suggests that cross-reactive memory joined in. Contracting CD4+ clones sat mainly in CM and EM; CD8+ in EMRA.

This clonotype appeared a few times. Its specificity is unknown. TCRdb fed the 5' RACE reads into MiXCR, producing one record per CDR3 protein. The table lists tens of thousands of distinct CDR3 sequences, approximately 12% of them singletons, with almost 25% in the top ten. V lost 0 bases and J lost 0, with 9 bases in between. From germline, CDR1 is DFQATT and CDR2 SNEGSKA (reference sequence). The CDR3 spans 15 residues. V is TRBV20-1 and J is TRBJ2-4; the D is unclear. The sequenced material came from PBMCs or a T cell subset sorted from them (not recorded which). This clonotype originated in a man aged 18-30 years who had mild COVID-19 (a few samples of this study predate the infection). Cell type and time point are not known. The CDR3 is CSARERTLAKNIQYF. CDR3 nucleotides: TGCAGTGCTAGAGAACGGACCCTAGCCAAAAACATTCAGTACTTC.